Shown below are 21 T cell receptor beta chains from a single sample sequenced in a study of identical twins (dated by TCRdb to the mid-2010s). The protocol used for the library was 5' RACE. The instrument given in TCRdb is Illumina HiSeq 2000. TCRdb ran its own pipeline on the public reads, namely fastp trimming at Q25 and MiXCR clone calling, and kept in-frame beta chains. Here each entry gathers all rows of one CDR3 protein and keeps the most common genes and DNA. The table for this sample lists 400,000 to 500,000 distinct CDR3 sequences; 13% to 15% of them were counted only once. The top ten hold about 0.94% of the sample. The data also belong to a second study, concerning yellow fever vaccine responses in identical twins.

Sequencing used CD4+ T cells sorted from blood. Source of these receptors: a woman aged 18-35 years in good health.

This clonotype was seen many times. The rearrangement uses TRBV9 and TRBJ2-5, with D possibly TRBD2 on 5 matching bases. V gave up 4 bases and J gave up 1 base, with 14 bases separating them. Germline V gene data show CDR1 as SGDLS and CDR2 as YYNGEE. The CDR3 consists of 15 residues. This CDR3 is CASSPRDGLQETQYF. The CDR3 coding sequence is TGTGCCAGCAGCCCCCGGGATGGACTCCAAGAGACCCAGTACTTC.

This clonotype has more than one count but fewer than ten. The chain is built from TRBV20-1 and TRBJ2-1, with 7 bases matching TRBD2. This CDR3 is built from 18 residues. CDR1 and CDR2 from the germline V gene are DFQATT and SNEGSKA (reference sequence). The junction had 20 bases not matched to a gene; V was cut back by 5 bases and J by 4 bases. This chain's CDR3 is CSAPVGRAAGRFYNEQFF. The CDR3 bases are TGCAGTGCTCCAGTGGGGAGGGCCGCGGGTAGGTTTTACAATGAGCAGTTCTTC.

The genes are TRBV6-1 and TRBJ1-5; D might be TRBD1 (5 bases). V shed 10 bases and J shed 4 bases, with 17 bases lying between them. Germline V gene lookup returns CDR1 MNHNS and CDR2 SASEGT. The CDR3 runs to 14 residues. The chain's CDR3 is CATGKGQPNQPQHF. CDR3 nucleotide sequence: TGTGCCACGGGAAAGGGGCAGCCGAATCAGCCCCAGCATTTT.

V and J are TRBV24-1 and TRBJ2-7; 7 nucleotides line up with TRBD2. After removal of 5 bases from V and 1 base from J, the junction contained 4 bases not matched to a gene. The CDR3 contains 14 residues. CDR1 and CDR2 from the germline V gene are KGHDR and SFDVKD. The CDR3 DNA reads as TGTGCCACCAGTGCGGCCGGGAGGTCCTACGAGCAGTACTTC. It codes for CATSAAGRSYEQYF.

The V call is TRBV6-1, the J call TRBJ2-7; D possibly corresponds to TRBD2 (5 bases). V was cut by 6 bases and J by 6 bases, with 18 bases left in between. From germline, CDR1 is MNHNS and CDR2 SASEGT. The CDR3 is 14 amino acids. The CDR3 DNA reads TGTGCCAGCAGGAGACCGGGGTCTCGCCCCGAGCAGTACTTC. This translates into CASRRPGSRPEQYF.

The V call is TRBV29-1, the J call TRBJ2-3; TRBD1 or TRBD2 may be the D gene (6 bases each). The germline gives CDR1 SQVTM, CDR2 ANQGSEA. This CDR3 spans 14 amino acids. Trimming stripped 7 bases from V and 4 bases from J, with 18 bases between. The CDR3 sequence: CSAVLGGGSDTQYF. DNA of the CDR3: TGCAGCGCCGTGCTAGGAGGGGGTTCAGATACGCAGTATTTT.

The chain carries TRBV3-1 and TRBJ2-7; D perhaps matches TRBD1 (6 bases). V lost 1 base and J 7 bases, leaving 20 bases between the germline ends. CDR1 LGHDT and CDR2 YNNKEL come from the germline V gene (reference sequence). The CDR3 has 16 amino acids. The CDR3 is CASSQVQGTGPGEQYF. The CDR3 coding sequence is TGTGCCAGCAGCCAAGTACAGGGAACCGGACCGGGAGAGCAGTACTTC.

A word on this clonotype: One end of the junction varies from germline; a read error may be responsible. This chain links TRBV7-7 with TRBJ2-1; the D gene could be TRBD1 or TRBD2 (7 bases each). The CDR3 spans 18 residues. Per germline, CDR1 SSHAT and CDR2 FNYEAQ (reference sequence). The CDR3 DNA is TGTGCTAGCAGCTTAGCCCTGTTGTGGGAGGGAGGGGGCCATGAGCAGTTCTTC. This sequence encodes CASSLALLWEGGGHEQFF.

The rearrangement links TRBV7-9 to TRBJ2-5, with 7 bases fitting TRBD2. CDR3 length equals 15 residues. Germline values: CDR1 SEHNR, CDR2 FQNEAQ (reference sequence). Losses at the gene ends were 0 bases for V and 2 bases for J; bases not matched to a gene: 3. The CDR3 is CASSLATAGQETQYF. The DNA for the CDR3 is TGTGCCAGCAGCTTAGCGACAGCGGGGCAAGAGACCCAGTACTTC. Full variable domain (remainder filled in from reference TRBV7-9 and TRBJ2-5): DTGVSQNPRHKITKRGQNVTFRCDPISEHNRLYWYRQTLGQGPEFLTYFQNEAQLEKSRLLSDRFSAERPKGSFSTLEIQRTEQGDSAMYLCASSLATAGQETQYFGPGTRLLVL.

This clonotype was detected only a few times. The gene calls are TRBV7-2 and TRBJ2-3; 7 bases line up with TRBD1. Per germline, CDR1 SGHTA and CDR2 FQGNSA. Trimming cost V 6 bases and J 2 bases; bases outside gene matches: 11. CDR3 length equals 16 residues. The CDR3 region has the DNA TGTGCCAGCAGGCTCCGGATGGGACAGCCCACAGATACGCAGTATTTT. Its protein is CASRLRMGQPTDTQYF.

This clonotype has only a few counts. The V and J genes are TRBV19 and TRBJ1-2; D is uncertain. From germline, CDR1 is LNHDA and CDR2 SQIVND (reference sequence). Trimming removed 3 bases from V and 4 bases from J, with 3 bases in between. This CDR3 has 11 amino acids. DNA for the CDR3: TGTGCCAGTAGTATGGGCTATGGCTACACCTTC. Amino acid sequence: CASSMGYGYTF.

This clonotype was found a few times. A read error may account for a junction end that differs from germline. The chain employs TRBV7-3 and TRBJ2-3; the D gene is possibly TRBD2 (6 bases). Per the germline V gene, CDR1 is SGHTA and CDR2 is FQGTGA. The CDR3 length is 13 residues. DNA of the CDR3: TGTGCCAGCAGCTTAATACCGTCTAGCGCAAGTAATTTT. This translates into CASSLIPSSASNF. The full variable domain, its missing parts supplied by reference TRBV7-3 and TRBJ2-3, is GAGVSQTPSNKVTEKGKYVELRCDPISGHTALYWYRQSLGQGPEFLIYFQGTGAADDSGLPNDRFFAVRPEGSVSTLKIQRTERGDSAVYLCASSLIPSSASNFGPGTRLTVL.

The chain joins TRBV18 to TRBJ2-7; D possibly corresponds to TRBD1 (5 bases). Germline-derived CDR1 and CDR2 are KGHSH and LQKENI. Trimming cost V 8 bases and J 5 bases, with 16 bases left between them. The CDR3 runs to 13 residues. CDR3 sequence reads: CASKQALLHEQYF. Here the CDR3 DNA reads TGTGCCAGCAAACAGGCTCTCCTCCACGAGCAGTACTTC. Drawing the rest from reference TRBV18 and TRBJ2-7, the complete variable domain is NAGVMQNPRHLVRRRGQEARLRCSPMKGHSHVYWYRQLPEEGLKFMVYLQKENIIDESGMPKERFSAEFPKEGPSILRIQQVVRGDSAAYFCASKQALLHEQYFGPGTRLTVT.

This chain uses TRBV19 with TRBJ2-2; 10 bases are a match to TRBD2. Trimming removed 10 bases from V and 5 bases from J; junction bases left unmatched: 16. This CDR3 has 17 amino acids. Germline CDR1 is LNHDA and CDR2 is SQIVND (reference sequence). CDR3: CATQKGGLAGATGELFF. Here the CDR3 DNA reads TGTGCCACCCAAAAGGGAGGGCTAGCGGGGGCAACCGGGGAGCTGTTTTTT.

The chain carries TRBV29-1 and TRBJ2-6; the match to TRBD1 covers 8 bases. V lost 6 bases to trimming and J lost 2 bases; unmatched junction nucleotides: 3. The CDR3 has 14 amino acids. Germline V gene sequence: CDR1 SQVTM, CDR2 ANQGSEA. This CDR3 is CSVMGQAGANVLTF. CDR3 nucleotide sequence: TGCAGCGTCATGGGACAGGCTGGGGCCAACGTCCTGACTTTC.

The chain combines TRBV5-1 with TRBJ1-2; the D gene is possibly TRBD1 (5 bases). This CDR3 spans 13 amino acids. Germline assignment: CDR1 SGHRS and CDR2 YFSETQ. The ends were cut back, 0 bases at V and 7 bases at J, with 10 bases in the middle. The CDR3 coding sequence is TGCGCCAGCAGCTTGGTACAGGATAGTGGCTACACCTTC. This translates into CASSLVQDSGYTF.

The gene calls are TRBV6-2 or TRBV6-3 and TRBJ1-2; possible D gene TRBD1, 6 bases. Trimming cost V 2 bases and J 6 bases, with 19 bases left between them. Germline V lookup: CDR1 MNHEY, CDR2 SVGEGT. The CDR3 loop spans 16 amino acids. The CDR3 region has the DNA TGTGCCAGCAGTTACGCAGCTTTGGCAGGGGATGATGGCTACACCTTC. Protein: CASSYAALAGDDGYTF.

The rearrangement uses TRBV9 and TRBJ2-1, with TRBD1 as a possible D gene (5 bases). CDR1 and CDR2 (germline): SGDLS, YYNGEE. The CDR3 runs to 15 residues. With 4 bases removed from V and 4 bases from J, the gap between germline ends came to 15 bases. CDR3 nucleotides: TGTGCCAGCAGCCTAGGGGTAGCAGGTTACAATGAGCAGTTCTTC. It is translated as CASSLGVAGYNEQFF.

This clonotype has at least ten counts. The chain joins TRBV7-2 to TRBJ2-3; a weak D match, TRBD2 (6 bases). Germline V gene data show CDR1 as SGHTA and CDR2 as FQGNSA. The CDR3 has 16 amino acids. V was cut by 5 bases and J by 1 base, with 16 bases left in between. CDR3 DNA sequence: TGTGCCAGCAGCCGATCCGGGGGATCACGCACAGATACGCAGTATTTT. This codes for CASSRSGGSRTDTQYF.

This clonotype was seen a handful of times. This rearrangement joins TRBV27 to TRBJ2-3; D not resolved. The CDR3 is 13 residues long. Per the germline V gene, CDR1 is MNHEY and CDR2 is SMNVEV (reference sequence). Trimming took 7 bases from V and 0 from J, leaving 8 bases between them. The CDR3 bases are TGTGCCAGCAAACACCCTAGCACAGATACGCAGTATTTT. Its protein is CASKHPSTDTQYF.

This chain joins TRBV28 and TRBJ1-1; D might be TRBD1 (5 bases). Germline CDR1 and CDR2: MDHEN and SYDVKM. This CDR3 has 15 residues. V gave up 2 bases and J gave up 5 bases, with 15 bases separating them. CDR3 nucleotide sequence: TGTGCCAGCAGTTTACCCCAGGGCTATGTAACTGAAGCTTTCTTT. Translation: CASSLPQGYVTEAFF.